The 28 T cell receptor beta chains in this list originate from one sample, sequenced in a study of CD8+CD57+ T cells in acquired aplastic anemia. Genomic DNA, the template, was used for profiling of the TCR beta VDJ and CDR3. TCRdb re-analysed the reads in MiXCR, keeping a single row per CDR3 protein. This sample has 200,000 to 300,000 distinct CDR3 sequences, with around 43% found just once. Sequenced patients had shown CD8+CD57+ cell expansion by flow cytometry. The sequenced sample consisted of sorted CD4+, CD8+, or CD8+CD57+ T cells (not recorded which) from PBMCs. These receptors were taken from a human donor with aplastic anemia.

CDR3 protein: CASSQSQGASYEQYF. The CDR3 DNA reads as TGCGCCAGCAGCCAAAGTCAGGGGGCAAGCTACGAGCAGTACTTC. The J gene is TRBJ2-7, the V gene TRBV4-1; 8 bases line up with TRBD1. The trim removed 2 bases at V and 3 bases at J, leaving 6 bases unmatched. Germline CDR1 is MGHRA and CDR2 is YSYEKL. The CDR3 extends over 15 amino acids.

This chain uses TRBV5-1 with TRBJ2-1, with D maybe TRBD1 (5 bases). V lost 1 base to trimming and J lost 1 base, with 9 bases between them. This CDR3 spans 15 amino acids. The germline gives CDR1 SGHRS, CDR2 YFSETQ. Here the CDR3 reads CASSLSTGSYNEQFF. In DNA form, the CDR3 reads TGCGCCAGCAGCTTGTCCACAGGATCCTACAATGAGCAGTTCTTC.

The chain couples TRBV20-1 to TRBJ1-1, with D unclear. V lost 3 bases and J 5 bases, leaving 13 bases between the germline ends. CDR1 and CDR2 from the germline V gene are DFQATT and SNEGSKA (reference sequence). CDR3 size: 13 residues. CDR3 amino acids: CSARIGVGTEAFF. The DNA of the CDR3 is TGCAGTGCTAGGATCGGGGTAGGGACTGAAGCTTTCTTT.

The chain links TRBV7-2 to TRBJ2-7; 8 bases are shared with TRBD2. Trimming at V came to 2 bases and at J to 6 bases, leaving 6 bases not matched to a gene. This CDR3 has 14 residues. CDR1 SGHTA and CDR2 FQGNSA come from the germline V gene. The CDR3 region is CASSLSWLAGEQYF. DNA for the CDR3: TGTGCCAGCAGCTTATCTTGGCTAGCGGGCGAGCAGTACTTC.

The rearrangement links TRBV2 to TRBJ2-7; tentatively, D is TRBD1 or TRBD2 (6 bases each). This CDR3 is 14 amino acids long. Trimming shortened V by 9 bases and J by 4 bases, and 19 bases separated the two germline ends. Germline CDR1 reads SNHLY; CDR2 reads FYNNEI. The CDR3 protein is CASTPEGGGYEQYF. CDR3 in DNA: TGTGCCAGTACCCCCGAGGGGGGAGGATACGAGCAGTACTTC.

As DNA, the CDR3 is TGTGCCAGCAGTGAGGGAGGGGGGTACTATGGCTACACCTTC. Amino acid sequence: CASSEGGGYYGYTF. The genes are TRBV27 and TRBJ1-2; D may be TRBD1 (6 bases). Trimming shortened V by 5 bases and J by 3 bases, and 13 bases separated the two germline ends. CDR3 size: 14 residues. Germline loops: CDR1 MNHEY, CDR2 SMNVEV (reference sequence).

This chain joins TRBV29-1 and TRBJ1-2; tentatively, D is TRBD1 (6 bases). Per the germline V gene, CDR1 is SQVTM and CDR2 is ANQGSEA. Trimming shortened V by 7 bases and J by 6 bases, and 9 bases separated the two germline ends. This CDR3 is 10 amino acids long. CDR3 coding DNA: TGCAGCGCCAGGGACAATGGCTACACCTTC. It yields the protein CSARDNGYTF.

In this sample, this clonotype turned up a few times. The chain recombines TRBV10-3 with TRBJ1-3; possible D gene TRBD1, 5 bases. This CDR3 comprises 14 residues. CDR1 is ENHRY, CDR2 SYGVKD, per germline. The V end lost 2 bases, the J end lost 6 bases, and 11 bases lay between the germline ends. The CDR3 here is CAISEEGFTNTIYF. CDR3 nucleotides: TGTGCCATCAGTGAGGAGGGGTTTACAAACACCATATATTTT.

The gene calls are TRBV4-1 and TRBJ2-2; D is ambiguous. The V and J ends lost 6 bases and 7 bases respectively, with 9 bases between them. The V gene's germline CDR1 is MGHRA and CDR2 YSYEKL. The CDR3 is 12 amino acids. As DNA, the CDR3 is TGCGCCAGCAGATTGAGAAGCGGGGAGCTGTTTTTT. Its translation is CASRLRSGELFF.

A note on this clonotype: One junction end does not reproduce the germline sequence, and a read error may be involved. The chain employs TRBV2 and TRBJ2-1; D unclear. The CDR3 contains 12 residues. Germline lookup yields CDR1 SNHLY and CDR2 FYNNEI. CDR3 in DNA: TGCGCCAGCAGTGAGCGAGGCGATGAGCAGTTCTTC. This sequence encodes CASSERGDEQFF.

Of note for this clonotype: The junction departs from the called germline gene at one end, perhaps through a read error. The V and J genes are TRBV5-1 and TRBJ1-1; 9 positions agree with TRBD1. This CDR3 is built from 15 residues. The germline gives CDR1 SGHRS, CDR2 YFSETQ. CDR3 in amino acids: CASSVGDRVDTEAFF. The CDR3 nucleotides are TGTGCCAGCAGCGTAGGGGACAGGGTCGACACTGAAGCTTTCTTT.

The chain joins TRBV24-1 to TRBJ1-2, with unresolved D. Germline CDR1 is KGHDR and CDR2 is SFDVKD. This CDR3 contains 12 residues. V dropped 10 bases and J dropped 3 bases, with 11 bases sitting between them. CDR3 sequence (DNA): TGTGCCACTTCTCATACAGACTATGGCTACACCTTC. Translation gives CATSHTDYGYTF.

This clonotype was counted ten times or more. The genes are TRBV5-5 and TRBJ1-4; no firm D call. Germline lookup yields CDR1 SGHKS and CDR2 YYEKEE (reference sequence). CDR3 size: 15 residues. The V end was cut by 1 base, the J end by 3 bases, with 10 bases between. CDR3 residues: CASSLQERANEKLFF. DNA of the CDR3: TGTGCCAGCAGCTTGCAGGAAAGAGCTAATGAAAAACTGTTTTTT.

This clonotype was picked up a small number of times. A single base separates this from a much larger clone, so it may be a read error. V gene TRBV20-1 combines with J gene TRBJ1-5; 9 bases line up with TRBD1. Trimming at V came to 0 bases and at J to 5 bases, leaving 11 bases not matched to a gene. The CDR3 covers 17 residues. CDR1 is DFQATT and CDR2 is SNEGSKA in the germline V gene (reference sequence). The CDR3 DNA follows: TGCAGTGCTAGAGATAGGGCGGGACAGGGTCTAGATCAGCCCCAGCATTTT. It specifies CSARDRAGQGLDQPQHF.

This clonotype was seen only a few times. With a much larger clone just one base away, this may be a read error. The V gene is TRBV19, the J gene TRBJ1-1; 7 bases map to TRBD1. V was clipped by 8 bases and J by 5 bases; unmatched bases: 8. The length of the CDR3 is 13 residues. Germline CDR1 and CDR2: LNHDA and SQIVND (reference sequence). CDR3 sequence (DNA): TGTGCCAGTGGTGCACAGGGGTGGACTGAAGCTTTCTTT. The encoded protein is CASGAQGWTEAFF.

The V gene is TRBV9, the J gene TRBJ2-7, with 10 bases aligning to TRBD1. The CDR3 length is 15 residues. Germline V lookup: CDR1 SGDLS, CDR2 YYNGEE. Trimming removed 0 bases from V and 5 bases from J; junction bases left unmatched: 5. The CDR3: CASSVAGTGADEQYF. The CDR3 DNA follows: TGTGCCAGCAGCGTAGCGGGGACAGGGGCCGACGAGCAGTACTTC.

This clonotype was observed at least ten times. The V call is TRBV9, the J call TRBJ2-7; D unclear. The CDR3 covers 14 residues. Trimming shortened V by 4 bases and J by 6 bases, and 17 bases separated the two germline ends. Germline V gene lookup returns CDR1 SGDLS and CDR2 YYNGEE. For the CDR3, the DNA is TGTGCCAGCAGCCTCCGGCCGGAGAGGATCGAGCAGTACTTC. Translated, it gives CASSLRPERIEQYF.

The chain links TRBV29-1 to TRBJ1-6; 8 bases fit TRBD1. Germline-derived CDR1 and CDR2 are SQVTM and ANQGSEA. After removal of 3 bases from V and 8 bases from J, the junction contained 6 bases not matched to a gene. This CDR3 is 14 amino acids long. CDR3 sequence: CSVDPGQAYSPLHF. The CDR3 bases are TGCAGCGTTGACCCGGGACAGGCTTATTCACCCCTCCACTTT.

As regards this clonotype: Possible read error: a much larger clone is one base away. The V gene is TRBV10-3, the J gene TRBJ1-6; D gene ambiguous. CDR3 length: 15 amino acids. The V end lost 11 bases, the J end lost 1 base, and 15 bases lay between the germline ends. The V gene's germline CDR1 is ENHRY and CDR2 SYGVKD. CDR3 nucleotides: TGTGCCGGCAGTGATTTGGAGTCCTATAATTCACCCCTCCACTTT. It specifies CAGSDLESYNSPLHF.

This chain links TRBV7-9 with TRBJ2-7; 7 bases are shared with TRBD1. The CDR3 contains 12 residues. Germline lookup yields CDR1 SEHNR and CDR2 FQNEAQ (reference sequence). V trimming: 7 bases; J trimming: 4 bases; junction bases outside the gene matches: 4. The CDR3 sequence is CASTRGRYEQYF. As DNA, the CDR3 is TGTGCCAGCACTAGGGGGCGGTACGAGCAGTACTTC. Filled out from reference TRBV7-9 and TRBJ2-7, the complete variable domain reads DTGVSQNPRHKITKRGQNVTFRCDPISEHNRLYWYRQTLGQGPEFLTYFQNEAQLEKSRLLSDRFSAERPKGSFSTLEIQRTEQGDSAMYLCASTRGRYEQYFGPGTRLTVT.

The chain's CDR3 is CASSLDRPDTGELFF. CDR3 bases: TGCGCCAGCAGCTTGGATCGGCCGGACACCGGGGAGCTGTTTTTT. The chain combines TRBV5-1 with TRBJ2-2, with D unclear. Trimming removed 0 bases from V and 3 bases from J, with 9 bases in between. CDR1 is SGHRS and CDR2 is YFSETQ in the germline V gene. CDR3 length equals 15 residues.

This clonotype came up many times. It is likely a read error, because the conserved phenylalanine at the end of the CDR3 is missing. The DNA is left out, because the CDR3 cannot be placed on it with certainty; the CDR3 is given as TCRdb lists it. The chain carries TRBV2 and TRBJ1-1; the table's D gene call, TRBD1, was not cross checked with the DNA. Germline-derived CDR1 and CDR2 are SNHLY and FYNNEI. The CDR3 comprises 10 residues, both ends counted. CDR3 region: CASSGRQGAV.

The gene calls are TRBV20-1 and TRBJ2-7; 10 bases are shared with TRBD1. Per germline, CDR1 DFQATT and CDR2 SNEGSKA (reference sequence). The CDR3 covers 14 residues. V gave up 3 bases and J gave up 0 bases; unmatched junction bases: 2. The CDR3 region is CSASGDRGSYEQYF. The CDR3 region has the DNA TGCAGTGCTAGTGGGGACAGGGGCTCCTACGAGCAGTACTTC.

This clonotype was counted a few times. The rearrangement links TRBV19 to TRBJ2-2; D remains unclear. The V and J ends lost 3 bases and 7 bases respectively, with 6 bases between them. Germline V CDR1 and CDR2: LNHDA, SQIVND (reference sequence). The CDR3 runs 12 residues. Here the CDR3 reads CASSILVGELFF. CDR3 coding DNA: TGTGCCAGTAGTATTTTAGTCGGGGAGCTGTTTTTT.

This clonotype has only a few counts. This chain connects TRBV6-5 to TRBJ1-1, with D perhaps matching TRBD1 (6 bases). Looked up from germline, CDR1 is MNHEY and CDR2 is SVGAGI. This CDR3 region has 17 residues. V was clipped by 6 bases and J by 3 bases, with 23 bases between them. The CDR3 DNA reads as TGTGCCAGCAGCCCAGGGACACCCCGGGATGGCTACACTGAAGCTTTCTTT. It codes for CASSPGTPRDGYTEAFF.

CDR3 in DNA: TGTGCCACCTCGATACAGGGGGCGTTTACCTATGGCTACACCTTC. Protein: CATSIQGAFTYGYTF. This chain uses TRBV10-3 with TRBJ1-2, with 9 bases fitting TRBD1. The CDR3 contains 15 residues. Trimming took 10 bases from V and 4 from J; bases not matched to a gene: 13. In germline, CDR1 is ENHRY, CDR2 SYGVKD.

The chain uses TRBV20-1 and TRBJ1-1, with TRBD1 as a possible D gene (5 bases). Germline V lookup: CDR1 DFQATT, CDR2 SNEGSKA (reference sequence). The CDR3 loop spans 14 amino acids. Trimming removed 6 bases at V and 7 bases at J, with 21 bases between. The CDR3 is CSASRAYFGGEAFF. The CDR3 DNA reads TGCAGTGCATCCCGGGCCTACTTCGGGGGTGAAGCTTTCTTT.

A few counts support this clonotype. The rearrangement uses TRBV6-1 and TRBJ2-4; D remains ambiguous. The germline CDR1 and CDR2 sequences are MNHNS and SASEGT. The CDR3 is 15 residues long. Trimming shortened V by 5 bases and J by 7 bases, and 18 bases separated the two germline ends. The CDR3, as DNA: TGTGCCAGCAGTTACGTTCGGGTAGGGCCGAACATTCAGTACTTC. This codes for CASSYVRVGPNIQYF.